This TCR beta chain was recovered during a study of low-dose radiotherapy and immunotherapy resistance in tumors (dated by TCRdb to between 2021 and 2024). General notes on the study: In Cohort 1, 0.5 Gy per fraction was delivered every 2 weeks, and a total PTV dose of 6.5 Gy was prescribed. Patients in Cohort 2 were given 1 Gy per fraction every two weeks, for a total of 13 Gy across 26 weeks. No randomization into treatment groups was done for the people taking part in the trial. Eight patients were included in the translational analysis, namely three from the first dose cohort plus the first five from the second dose cohort. Starting on cycle 1 day 1, patients took 300 mg of aspirin by mouth once daily for four cycles. Patients were given nivolumab as a 240 mg flat dose every two weeks and ipilimumab at 1 mg/kg every six weeks, with both drugs delivered intravenously. Cyclophosphamide 200 mg/m2 was given intravenously every two weeks, one day before each radiation and immunotherapy administration.

The time point label for this specimen denotes: after trial treatment. The sample's treatment or condition label, decoded: LDRT plus nivolumab, ipilimumab, low-dose cyclophosphamide and aspirin (RACIN trial). Donors were enrolled in RACIN, a single-arm phase I dose-escalation trial in which nivolumab, ipilimumab, aspirin, low-dose cyclophosphamide and low-dose radiotherapy were combined. Eligible patients had advanced, TIL-negative solid tumors. The listed sequencing device is Illumina HiSeq 2500. To make first-strand cDNA, Superscript III was used along with a set of TRAV- and TRBV-specific primers so that both the TCRalpha and TCRbeta chains were covered. An approximately 20-cycle PCR with Phusion amplified the TCRs, pairing a constant-region primer with the adapter that was attached to the V primers. The MessageAmp II aRNA Amplification Kit was used to amplify the isolated mRNA, with in vitro transcription run for 16 hours at 37 degrees C. mRNA for TCR sequencing was isolated with the Dynabeads mRNA DIRECT Purification Kit. Indexed Illumina adapters were added in a second Phusion PCR of around 25 cycles, after which AMPure XP beads were used to purify the products. Processing in the source paper ran as follows. Using custom Perl scripts, TCR sequences that encoded the same protein were pooled, out-of-frame sequences were dropped, and the abundance of each clonotype was calculated. TCR sequences supported by only a single read were excluded from analysis. Shannon entropy, Gini index, clonality, richness, and the frequency of TCRs shared between repertoires were included as repertoire metrics. The raw public data were reprocessed by TCRdb itself: fastp quality trimming at Q25, MiXCR clonotype calling, in-frame beta chains only. Rows merge per CDR3 protein into single entries with the most common DNA and genes. TCRdb, not the authors, supplied the V and J calls. The sample records about 97,000 distinct CDR3 sequences, around 20% of which are singletons. Jointly, the top ten make up roughly 4.3% of the sample.

This clonotype occurred many times. Its binding antigen is unknown. Base qualities are not provided; no much larger clone lies one nucleotide away. Its CDR3 holds 14 amino acids, cysteine through phenylalanine. Only the CDR3 DNA is retained, 42 bases long and in frame from the first base. The CDR1 and CDR2 encoded by the germline V gene (reference sequence) are LNHDA and SQIVND. This sequence was found in a male donor with prostate cancer. The rearrangement joined TRBV19 to TRBJ2-5; the D gene is possibly TRBD1, with 5 bases matching. The closer fit of TRBJ2-7 to the DNA end suggests the J call may be wrong. Sequenced here: PBMCs, sampled after low-dose radiotherapy plus immunotherapy. The sequence in DNA is TGTGCCAGGGACAACAGACATGTGACCTACGAGCAGTACTTC. Its protein product is CARDNRHVTYEQYF.